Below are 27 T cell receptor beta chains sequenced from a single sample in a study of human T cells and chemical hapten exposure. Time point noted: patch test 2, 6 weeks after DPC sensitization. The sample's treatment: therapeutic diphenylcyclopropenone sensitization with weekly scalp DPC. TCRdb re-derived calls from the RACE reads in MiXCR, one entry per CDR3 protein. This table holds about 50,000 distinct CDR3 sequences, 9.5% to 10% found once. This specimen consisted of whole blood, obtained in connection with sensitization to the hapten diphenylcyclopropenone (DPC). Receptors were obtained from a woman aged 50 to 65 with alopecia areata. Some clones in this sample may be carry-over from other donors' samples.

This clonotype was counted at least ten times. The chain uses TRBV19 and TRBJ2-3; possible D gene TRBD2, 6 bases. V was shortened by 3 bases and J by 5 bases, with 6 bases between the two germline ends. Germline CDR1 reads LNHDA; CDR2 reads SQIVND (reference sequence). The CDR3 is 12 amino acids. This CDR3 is CASSIGGDTQYF. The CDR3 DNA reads TGTGCCAGTAGTATCGGGGGAGATACGCAGTATTTT.

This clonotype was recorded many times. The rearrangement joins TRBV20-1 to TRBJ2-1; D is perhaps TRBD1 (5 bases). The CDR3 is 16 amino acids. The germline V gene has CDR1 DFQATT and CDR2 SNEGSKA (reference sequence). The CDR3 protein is CSPESAQGIGYNEQFF. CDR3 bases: TGCAGCCCCGAATCTGCCCAGGGCATAGGATACAATGAGCAGTTCTTC.

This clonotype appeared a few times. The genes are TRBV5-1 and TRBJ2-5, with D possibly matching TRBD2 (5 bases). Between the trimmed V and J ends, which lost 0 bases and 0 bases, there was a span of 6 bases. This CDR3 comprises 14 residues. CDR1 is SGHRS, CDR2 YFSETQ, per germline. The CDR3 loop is CASSLAGYQETQYF. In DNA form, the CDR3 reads TGCGCCAGCAGCTTGGCGGGGTACCAAGAGACCCAGTACTTC.

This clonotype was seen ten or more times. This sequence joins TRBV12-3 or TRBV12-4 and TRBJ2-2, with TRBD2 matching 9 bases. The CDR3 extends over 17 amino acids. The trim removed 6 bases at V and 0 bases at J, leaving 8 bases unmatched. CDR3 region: CASSLSSGVPNTGELFF. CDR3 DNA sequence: TGTGCCAGCAGCCTTTCTAGCGGGGTCCCGAACACCGGGGAGCTGTTTTTT.

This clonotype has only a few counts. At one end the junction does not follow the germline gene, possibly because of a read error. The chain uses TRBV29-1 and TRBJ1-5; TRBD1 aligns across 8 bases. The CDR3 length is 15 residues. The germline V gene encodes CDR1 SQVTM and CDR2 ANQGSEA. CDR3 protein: CSVKDRGGSNQPQHF. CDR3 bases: TGCAGCGTTAAAGACAGGGGAGGAAGCAATCAGCCCCAGCATTTT. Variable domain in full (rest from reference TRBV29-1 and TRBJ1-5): SAVISQKPSRDICQRGTSLTIQCQVDSQVTMMFWYRQQPGQSLTLIATANQGSEATYESGFVIDKFPISRPNLTFSTLTVSNMSPEDSSIYLCSVKDRGGSNQPQHFGDGTRLSIL.

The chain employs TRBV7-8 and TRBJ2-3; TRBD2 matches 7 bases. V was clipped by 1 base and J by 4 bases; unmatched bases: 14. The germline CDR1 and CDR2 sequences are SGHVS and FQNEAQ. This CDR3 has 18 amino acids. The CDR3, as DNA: TGTGCCAGCAGCTTAGTTTTGTCGGGGGAGGGCCCATCAGATACGCAGTATTTT. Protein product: CASSLVLSGEGPSDTQYF.

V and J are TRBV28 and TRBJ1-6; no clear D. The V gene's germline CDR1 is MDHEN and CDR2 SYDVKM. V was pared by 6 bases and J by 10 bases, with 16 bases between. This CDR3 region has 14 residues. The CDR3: CASSPSGYQSPLHF. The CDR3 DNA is TGTGCCAGCAGCCCCTCGGGGTATCAATCACCCCTCCACTTT.

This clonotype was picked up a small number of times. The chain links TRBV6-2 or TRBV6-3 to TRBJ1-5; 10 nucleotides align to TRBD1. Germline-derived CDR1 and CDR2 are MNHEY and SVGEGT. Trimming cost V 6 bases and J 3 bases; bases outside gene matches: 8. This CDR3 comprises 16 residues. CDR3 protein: CASRPVGQGVNQPQHF. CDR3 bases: TGTGCCAGCAGGCCGGTAGGACAGGGGGTCAATCAGCCCCAGCATTTT.

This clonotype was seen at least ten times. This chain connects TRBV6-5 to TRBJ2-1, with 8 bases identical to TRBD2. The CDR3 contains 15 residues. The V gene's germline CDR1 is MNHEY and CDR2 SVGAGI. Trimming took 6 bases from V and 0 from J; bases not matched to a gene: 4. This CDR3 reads CASRLAESSYNEQFF. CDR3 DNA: TGTGCCAGCAGACTAGCGGAGAGCTCCTACAATGAGCAGTTCTTC.

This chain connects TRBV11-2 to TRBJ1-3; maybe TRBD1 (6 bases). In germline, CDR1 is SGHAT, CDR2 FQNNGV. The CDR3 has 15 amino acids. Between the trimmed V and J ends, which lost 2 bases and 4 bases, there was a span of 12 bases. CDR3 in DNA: TGTGCCAGCAGCTTAATCTCCGACAGGGGAAACACCATATATTTT. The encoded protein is CASSLISDRGNTIYF.

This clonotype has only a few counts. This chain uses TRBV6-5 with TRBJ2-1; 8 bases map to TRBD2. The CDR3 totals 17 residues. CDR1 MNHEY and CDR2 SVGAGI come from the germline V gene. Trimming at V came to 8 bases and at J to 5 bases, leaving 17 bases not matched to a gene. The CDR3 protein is CASSRLPSGSLNNEQFF. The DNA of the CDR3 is TGTGCCAGCTCTAGGCTCCCTAGCGGGTCCCTAAACAATGAGCAGTTCTTC.

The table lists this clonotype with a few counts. CDR3 nucleotide sequence: TGCGCCAGCAGAAGGGACACCAATGAAAAACTGTTTTTT. Translated: CASRRDTNEKLFF. This chain uses TRBV5-1 with TRBJ1-4; possible D gene TRBD1, 6 bases. The CDR3 length is 13 residues. Germline loops: CDR1 SGHRS, CDR2 YFSETQ. V gave up 5 bases and J gave up 5 bases, with 10 bases separating them.

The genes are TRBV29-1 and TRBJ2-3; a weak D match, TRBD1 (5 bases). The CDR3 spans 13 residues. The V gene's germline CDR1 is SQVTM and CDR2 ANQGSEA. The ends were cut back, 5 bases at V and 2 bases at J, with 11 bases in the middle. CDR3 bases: TGCAGCGTTCAAGGGGCTAACACAGATACGCAGTATTTT. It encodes CSVQGANTDTQYF.

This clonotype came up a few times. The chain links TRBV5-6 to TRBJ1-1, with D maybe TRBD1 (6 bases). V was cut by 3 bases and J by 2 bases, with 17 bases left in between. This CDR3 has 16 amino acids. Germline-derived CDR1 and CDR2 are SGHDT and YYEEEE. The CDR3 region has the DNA TGTGCCAGCAGCTACAGACAGGCCTGGACCAACACTGAAGCTTTCTTT. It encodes CASSYRQAWTNTEAFF.

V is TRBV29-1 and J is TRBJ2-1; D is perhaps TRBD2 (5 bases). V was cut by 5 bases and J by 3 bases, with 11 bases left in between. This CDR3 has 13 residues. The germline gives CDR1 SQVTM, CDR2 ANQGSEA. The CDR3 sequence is CSVIPGNYNEQFF. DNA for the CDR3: TGCAGCGTTATACCGGGGAACTACAATGAGCAGTTCTTC.

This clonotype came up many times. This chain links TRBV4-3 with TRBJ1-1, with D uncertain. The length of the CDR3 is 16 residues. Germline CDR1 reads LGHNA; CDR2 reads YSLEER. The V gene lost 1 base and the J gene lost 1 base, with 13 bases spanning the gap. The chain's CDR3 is CASSQVLRAKNTEAFF. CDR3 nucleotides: TGCGCCAGCAGCCAAGTACTGCGGGCCAAGAACACTGAAGCTTTCTTT.

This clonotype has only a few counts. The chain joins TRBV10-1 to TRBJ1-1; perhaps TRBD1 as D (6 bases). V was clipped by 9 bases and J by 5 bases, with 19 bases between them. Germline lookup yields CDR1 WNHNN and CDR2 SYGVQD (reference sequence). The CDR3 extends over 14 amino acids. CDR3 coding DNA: TGCGCCAGTGGATCCACCCCCGGGACAACTGAAGCTTTCTTT. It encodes CASGSTPGTTEAFF.

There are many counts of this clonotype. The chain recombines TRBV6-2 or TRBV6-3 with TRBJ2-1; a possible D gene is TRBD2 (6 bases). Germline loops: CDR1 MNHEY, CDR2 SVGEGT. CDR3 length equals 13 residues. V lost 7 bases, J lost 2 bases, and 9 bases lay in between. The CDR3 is CASTGTAYNEQFF. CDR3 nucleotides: TGTGCCAGCACCGGGACTGCCTACAATGAGCAGTTCTTC.

DNA for the CDR3: TGTGCCAGCAGCCCCAGCCCGGCGGGGGCTGGCTACACCTTC. It yields the protein CASSPSPAGAGYTF. The chain carries TRBV11-1 and TRBJ1-2, with D possibly matching TRBD1 (6 bases). CDR1 and CDR2 from the germline V gene are SGHAT and FQDESV (reference sequence). The CDR3 runs 14 residues. Trimming took 5 bases from V and 7 from J, leaving 17 bases between them. The variable domain in full, with the rest retrieved from reference TRBV11-1 and TRBJ1-2, is EAEVAQSPRYKITEKSQAVAFWCDPISGHATLYWYRQILGQGPELLVQFQDESVVDDSQLPKDRFSAERLKGVDSTLKIQPAELGDSAMYLCASSPSPAGAGYTFGSGTRLTVV.

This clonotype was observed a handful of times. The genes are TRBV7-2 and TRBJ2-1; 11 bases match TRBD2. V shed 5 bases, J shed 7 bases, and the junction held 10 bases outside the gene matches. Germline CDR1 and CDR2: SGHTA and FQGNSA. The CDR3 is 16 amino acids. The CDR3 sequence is CASSLHGLAGGNEQFF. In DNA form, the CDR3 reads TGTGCCAGCAGCCTCCACGGGCTAGCGGGAGGAAATGAGCAGTTCTTC.

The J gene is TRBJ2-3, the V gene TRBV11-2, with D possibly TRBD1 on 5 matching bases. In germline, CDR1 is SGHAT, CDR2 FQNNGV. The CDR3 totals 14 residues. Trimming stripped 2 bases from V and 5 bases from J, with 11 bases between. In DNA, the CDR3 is TGTGCCAGCAGCTTAACCAGGGCGGTAGATACGCAGTATTTT. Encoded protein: CASSLTRAVDTQYF.

CDR3 residues: CASSLQGGHLWGTEAFF. The CDR3 DNA is TGCGCCAGCAGCTTACAGGGAGGACACCTATGGGGCACTGAAGCTTTCTTT. The chain uses TRBV5-1 and TRBJ1-1, with D possibly matching TRBD1 (6 bases). The germline V and J ends were trimmed by 2 bases and 4 bases, with 21 bases remaining between them. CDR3 length equals 17 residues. The V gene's germline CDR1 is SGHRS and CDR2 YFSETQ.

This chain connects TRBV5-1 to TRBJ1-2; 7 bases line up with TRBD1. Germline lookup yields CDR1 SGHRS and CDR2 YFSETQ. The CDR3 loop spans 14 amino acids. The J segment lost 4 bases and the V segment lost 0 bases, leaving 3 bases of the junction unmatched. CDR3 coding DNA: TGCGCCAGCAGCTTGGACGGGACAGCCTATGGCTACACCTTC. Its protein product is CASSLDGTAYGYTF.

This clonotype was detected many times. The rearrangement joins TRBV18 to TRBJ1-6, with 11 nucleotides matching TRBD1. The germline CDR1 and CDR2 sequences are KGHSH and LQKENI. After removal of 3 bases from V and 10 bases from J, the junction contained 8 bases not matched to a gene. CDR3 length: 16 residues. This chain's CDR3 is CASSPGTGGSGSPLHF. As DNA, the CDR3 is TGTGCCAGCTCACCCGGGACAGGGGGTTCAGGATCACCCCTCCACTTT.

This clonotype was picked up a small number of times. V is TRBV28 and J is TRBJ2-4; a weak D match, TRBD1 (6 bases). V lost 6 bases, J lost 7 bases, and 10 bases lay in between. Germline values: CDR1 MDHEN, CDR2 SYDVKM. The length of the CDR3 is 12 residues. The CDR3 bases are TGTGCCAGCAGGAGGCAGGGGAACATTCAGTACTTC. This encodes CASRRQGNIQYF.

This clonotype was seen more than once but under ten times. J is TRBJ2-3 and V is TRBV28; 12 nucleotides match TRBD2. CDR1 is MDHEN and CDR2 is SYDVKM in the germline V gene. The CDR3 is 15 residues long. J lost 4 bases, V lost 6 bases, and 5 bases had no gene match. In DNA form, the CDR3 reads TGTGCCAGCAGCGGGACTAGCGGGTTGGCAGATACGCAGTATTTT. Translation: CASSGTSGLADTQYF.

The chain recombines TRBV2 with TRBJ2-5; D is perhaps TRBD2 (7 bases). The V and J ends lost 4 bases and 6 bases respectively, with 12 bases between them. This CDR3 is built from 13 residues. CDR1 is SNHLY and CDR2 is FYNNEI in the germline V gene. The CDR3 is CASSAGGLQTQYF. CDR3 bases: TGTGCCAGCAGTGCCGGGGGGCTACAGACCCAGTACTTC.